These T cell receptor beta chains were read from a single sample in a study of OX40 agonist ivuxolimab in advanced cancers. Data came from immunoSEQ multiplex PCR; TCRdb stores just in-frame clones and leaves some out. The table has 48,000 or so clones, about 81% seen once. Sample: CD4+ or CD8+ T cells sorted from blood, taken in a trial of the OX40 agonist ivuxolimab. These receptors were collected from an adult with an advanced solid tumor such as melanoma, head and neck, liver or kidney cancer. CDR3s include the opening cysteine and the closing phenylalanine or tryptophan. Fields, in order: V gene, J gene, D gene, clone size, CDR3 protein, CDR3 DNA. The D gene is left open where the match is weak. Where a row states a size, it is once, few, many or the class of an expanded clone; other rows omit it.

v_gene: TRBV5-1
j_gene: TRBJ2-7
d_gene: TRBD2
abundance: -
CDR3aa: CASSSGLAGGPRSYEQYF
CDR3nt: TGCGCCAGCAGCTCCGGACTAGCGGGAGGGCCGCGGTCCTACGAGCAGTACTTC

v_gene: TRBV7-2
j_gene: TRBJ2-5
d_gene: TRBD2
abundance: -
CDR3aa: CASSPLAGGRQETQYF
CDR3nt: TGTGCCAGCAGCCCACTAGCGGGAGGGAGGCAAGAGACCCAGTACTTC

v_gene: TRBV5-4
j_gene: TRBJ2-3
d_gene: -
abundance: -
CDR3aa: CASSSEAGADTQYF
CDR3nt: TGTGCCAGCAGCTCCGAGGCAGGGGCCGATACGCAGTATTTT

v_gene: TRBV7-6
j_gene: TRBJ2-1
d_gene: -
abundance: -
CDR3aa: CASSLQESYNEQFF
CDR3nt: TGTGCCAGCAGCCTACAGGAGTCCTACAATGAGCAGTTCTTC

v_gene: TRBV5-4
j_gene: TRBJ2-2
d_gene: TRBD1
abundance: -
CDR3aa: CASSRGQGVLGELFF
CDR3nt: TGTGCCAGCAGCCGAGGACAGGGGGTTCTCGGGGAGCTGTTTTTT

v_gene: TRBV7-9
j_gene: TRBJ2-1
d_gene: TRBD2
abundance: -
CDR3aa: CASSLRREGPVYNEQFF
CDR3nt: TGTGCCAGCAGCTTAAGGCGGGAGGGCCCAGTATACAATGAGCAGTTCTTC

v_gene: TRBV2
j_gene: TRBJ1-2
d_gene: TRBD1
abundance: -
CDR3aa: CASSEADYGETGTVSGYTF
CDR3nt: TGTGCCAGCAGTGAAGCGGACTACGGTGAGACAGGGACGGTTTCTGGCTACACCTTC

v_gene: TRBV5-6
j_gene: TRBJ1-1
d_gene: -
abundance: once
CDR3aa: CASSFTVNTEAFF
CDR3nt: TGTGCCAGCAGCTTTACAGTCAACACTGAAGCTTTCTTT

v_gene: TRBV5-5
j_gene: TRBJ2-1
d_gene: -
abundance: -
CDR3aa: CASSLLGTGSYNEQFF
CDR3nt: TGTGCCAGCAGCTTGTTGGGGACTGGATCTTACAATGAGCAGTTCTTC

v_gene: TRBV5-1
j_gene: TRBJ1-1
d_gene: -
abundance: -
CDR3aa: CASSLAQGNTEAFF
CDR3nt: TGCGCCAGCAGCTTGGCCCAGGGGAACACTGAAGCTTTCTTT

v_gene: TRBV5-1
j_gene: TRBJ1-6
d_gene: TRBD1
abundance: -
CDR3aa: CASSIDRGANSPLHF
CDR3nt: TGCGCCAGCAGCATAGACAGGGGCGCAAATTCACCCCTCCACTTT

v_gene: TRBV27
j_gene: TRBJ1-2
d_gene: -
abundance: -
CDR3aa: CASKTGSYGYTF
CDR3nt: TGTGCCAGCAAGACAGGCTCCTATGGCTACACCTTC

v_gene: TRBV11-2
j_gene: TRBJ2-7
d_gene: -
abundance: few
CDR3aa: CASSLDQRTPSHEQYF
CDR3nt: TGTGCCAGCAGCTTAGATCAGCGGACTCCCAGCCACGAGCAGTACTTC

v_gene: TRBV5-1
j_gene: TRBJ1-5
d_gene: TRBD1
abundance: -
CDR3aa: CASSLAGAGGRAQHF
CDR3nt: TGCGCCAGCAGCTTGGCAGGGGCAGGGGGTCGGGCCCAGCATTTT

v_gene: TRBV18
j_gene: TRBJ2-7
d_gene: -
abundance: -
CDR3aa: CASSPDQGAEQYF
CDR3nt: TGTGCCAGCTCACCAGATCAAGGGGCCGAGCAGTACTTC

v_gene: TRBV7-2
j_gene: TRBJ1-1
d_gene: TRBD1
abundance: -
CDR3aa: CASSSRQGVRLLNTEAFF
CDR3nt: TGTGCCAGCAGCTCAAGACAGGGGGTCCGACTTCTGAACACTGAAGCTTTCTTT

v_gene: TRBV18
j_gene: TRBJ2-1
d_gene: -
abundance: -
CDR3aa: CASSPEIRRTNEQFF
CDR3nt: TGTGCCAGCTCACCAGAGATTCGACGGACCAATGAGCAGTTCTTC

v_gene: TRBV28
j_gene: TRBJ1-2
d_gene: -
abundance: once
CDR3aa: CASSQTRGYGYTF
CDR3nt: TGTGCCAGCAGTCAGACAAGGGGGTATGGCTACACCTTC

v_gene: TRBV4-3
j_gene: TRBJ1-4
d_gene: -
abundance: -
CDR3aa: CASSQAGLSEKLFF
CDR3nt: TGCGCCAGCAGCCAAGCAGGGTTAAGCGAAAAACTGTTTTTT

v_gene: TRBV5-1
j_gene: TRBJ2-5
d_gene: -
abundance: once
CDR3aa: CASSLGQQETQYF
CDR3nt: TGCGCCAGCAGCTTGGGGCAGCAAGAGACCCAGTACTTC

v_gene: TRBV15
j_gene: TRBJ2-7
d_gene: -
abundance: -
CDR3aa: CATSRDLLAYEQYF
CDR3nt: TGTGCCACCAGCAGAGATCTCCTAGCCTACGAGCAGTACTTC

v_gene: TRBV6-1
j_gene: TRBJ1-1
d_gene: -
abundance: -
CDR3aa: CASSGQPNTGAFF
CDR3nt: TGTGCCAGCAGTGGACAGCCGAACACTGGAGCTTTCTTT

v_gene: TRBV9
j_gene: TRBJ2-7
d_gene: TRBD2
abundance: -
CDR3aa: CASSVGPSGRYEQYF
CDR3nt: TGTGCCAGCAGCGTAGGTCCTAGCGGGAGGTACGAGCAGTACTTC

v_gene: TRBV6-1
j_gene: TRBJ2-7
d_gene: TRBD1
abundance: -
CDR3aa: CASSDDRGPHRPKYEQYF
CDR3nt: TGTGCCAGCAGTGATGACAGGGGGCCCCATCGACCCAAATACGAGCAGTACTTC

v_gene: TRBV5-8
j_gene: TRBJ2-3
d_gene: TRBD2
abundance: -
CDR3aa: CASGTSGRPTDTQYF
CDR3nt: TGTGCCAGCGGCACTAGCGGGAGGCCCACAGATACGCAGTATTTT

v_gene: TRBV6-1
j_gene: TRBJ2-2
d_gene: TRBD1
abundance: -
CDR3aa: CASSADRADTGELFF
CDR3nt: TGTGCCAGCAGTGCCGACAGGGCGGACACCGGGGAGCTGTTTTTT

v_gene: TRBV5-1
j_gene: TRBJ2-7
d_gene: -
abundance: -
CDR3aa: CASSLGVARDEQYF
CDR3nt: TGCGCCAGCAGCTTGGGCGTTGCGAGGGACGAGCAGTACTTC

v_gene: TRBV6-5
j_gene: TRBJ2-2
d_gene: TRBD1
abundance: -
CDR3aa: CASSFGQGAPNGELFF
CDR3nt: TGTGCCAGCAGTTTCGGACAGGGGGCGCCTAACGGGGAGCTGTTTTTT

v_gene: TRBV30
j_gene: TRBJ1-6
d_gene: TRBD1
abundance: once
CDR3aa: CAWSTDRVAYNSPLHF
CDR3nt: TGTGCCTGGAGTACCGACAGGGTAGCCTATAATTCACCCCTCCACTTT

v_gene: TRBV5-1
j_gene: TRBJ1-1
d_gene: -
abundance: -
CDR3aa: CASSLETETEAFF
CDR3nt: TGCGCCAGCAGCTTGGAGACAGAGACTGAAGCTTTCTTT

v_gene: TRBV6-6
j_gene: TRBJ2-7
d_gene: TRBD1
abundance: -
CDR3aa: CASSLTGDEQYF
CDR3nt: TGTGCCAGCAGTTTGACAGGGGACGAGCAGTACTTC

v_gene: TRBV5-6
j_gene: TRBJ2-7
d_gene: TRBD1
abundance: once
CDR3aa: CASSLVGQGFEQYF
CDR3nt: TGTGCCAGCAGCTTGGTGGGACAGGGTTTCGAGCAGTACTTC

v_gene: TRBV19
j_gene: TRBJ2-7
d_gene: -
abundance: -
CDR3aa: CASRDAGGYEQYF
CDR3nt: TGTGCCAGTCGGGACGCCGGAGGCTACGAGCAGTACTTC

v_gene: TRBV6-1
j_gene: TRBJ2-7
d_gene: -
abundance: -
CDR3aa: CASRQGGIYEQYF
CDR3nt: TGTGCCAGCAGACAGGGTGGGATCTACGAGCAGTACTTC

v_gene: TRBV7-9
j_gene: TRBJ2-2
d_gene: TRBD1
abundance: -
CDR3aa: CASSPIPGQVVGAGELFF
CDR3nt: TGTGCCAGCAGCCCTATTCCCGGACAGGTAGTGGGAGCCGGGGAGCTGTTTTTT

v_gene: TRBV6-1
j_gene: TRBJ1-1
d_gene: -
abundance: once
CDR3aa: CASSEMYSSTEAFF
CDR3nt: TGTGCCAGCAGTGAAATGTATAGTAGCACTGAAGCTTTCTTT

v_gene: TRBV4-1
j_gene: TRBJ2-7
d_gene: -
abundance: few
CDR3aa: CASSPLGSGADEQYF
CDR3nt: TGCGCCAGCAGCCCCCTTGGGTCAGGGGCAGACGAGCAGTACTTC

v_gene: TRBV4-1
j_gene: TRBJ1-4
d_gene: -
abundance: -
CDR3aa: CASSQVLQNNEKLFF
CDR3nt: TGCGCCAGCAGCCAAGTCCTACAAAATAATGAAAAACTGTTTTTT

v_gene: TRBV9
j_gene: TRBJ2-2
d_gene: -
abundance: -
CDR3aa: CASSAPGVAGELFF
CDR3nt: TGTGCCAGCAGCGCCCCGGGGGTGGCCGGGGAGCTGTTTTTT

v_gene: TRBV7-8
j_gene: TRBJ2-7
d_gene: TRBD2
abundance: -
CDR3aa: CASSLITQAGYEQYF
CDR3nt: TGTGCCAGCAGCTTAATTACGCAAGCGGGGTACGAGCAGTACTTC

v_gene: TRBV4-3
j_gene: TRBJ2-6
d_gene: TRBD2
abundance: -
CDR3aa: CASSYDSGRHSGANVLTF
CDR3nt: TGCGCCAGCAGCTATGATAGCGGGAGGCACTCTGGGGCCAACGTCCTGACTTTC

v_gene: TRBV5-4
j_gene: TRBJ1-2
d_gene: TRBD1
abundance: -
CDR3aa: CASSHGQGEIYGYTF
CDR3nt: TGTGCCAGCAGCCATGGACAGGGAGAAATCTATGGCTACACCTTC

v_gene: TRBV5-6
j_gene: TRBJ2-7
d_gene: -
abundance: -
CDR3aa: CASSLGRGLGYEQYF
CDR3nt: TGTGCCAGCAGCTTGGGGAGGGGGCTGGGCTACGAGCAGTACTTC

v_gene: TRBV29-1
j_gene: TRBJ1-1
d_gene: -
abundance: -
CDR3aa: CSVVSDTEAFF
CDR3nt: TGCAGCGTTGTATCGGATACGGAAGCTTTCTTT

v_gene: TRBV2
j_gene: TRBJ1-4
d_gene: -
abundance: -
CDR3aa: CASSGSSRYNEKLFF
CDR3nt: TGTGCCAGCAGTGGTTCGTCCCGATATAATGAAAAACTGTTTTTT

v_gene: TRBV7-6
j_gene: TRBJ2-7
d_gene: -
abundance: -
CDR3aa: CASSFRLGQHYEQYF
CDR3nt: TGTGCCAGCAGCTTCAGACTAGGACAGCACTACGAGCAGTACTTC

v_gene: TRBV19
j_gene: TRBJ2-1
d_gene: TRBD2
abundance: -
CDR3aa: CASNSGGSSYNEQFF
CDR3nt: TGTGCCAGTAACTCAGGCGGGAGCTCCTACAATGAGCAGTTCTTC

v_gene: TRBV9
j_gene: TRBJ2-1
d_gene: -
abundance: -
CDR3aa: CASSTGTPSSYNEQFF
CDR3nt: TGTGCCAGCAGTACCGGGACCCCCAGCTCCTACAATGAGCAGTTCTTC

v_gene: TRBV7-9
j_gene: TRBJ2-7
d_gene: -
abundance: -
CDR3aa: CASSLGGSRYEQYF
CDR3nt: TGTGCCAGCAGCTTAGGTGGATCCAGATACGAGCAGTACTTC

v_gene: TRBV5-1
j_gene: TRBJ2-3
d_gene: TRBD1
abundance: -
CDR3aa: CASSPGQGADTQYF
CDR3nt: TGCGCCAGCAGCCCGGGACAGGGGGCAGATACGCAGTATTTT

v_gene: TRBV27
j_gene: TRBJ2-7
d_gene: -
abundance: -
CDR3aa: CASSFSRGSFEQYF
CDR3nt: TGTGCCAGCAGTTTTTCGAGAGGGAGCTTTGAGCAGTACTTC

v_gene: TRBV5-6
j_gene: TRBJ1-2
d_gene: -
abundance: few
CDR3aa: CASSFKDRNYGYTF
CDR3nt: TGTGCCAGCAGCTTTAAAGACAGGAACTATGGCTACACCTTC

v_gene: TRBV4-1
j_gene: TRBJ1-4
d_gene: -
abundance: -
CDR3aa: CASSQVEVGQNEKLFF
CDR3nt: TGCGCCAGCAGCCAAGTTGAGGTGGGGCAGAATGAAAAACTGTTTTTT

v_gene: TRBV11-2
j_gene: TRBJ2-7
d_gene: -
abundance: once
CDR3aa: CASSLGPGDWYEQYF
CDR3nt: TGTGCCAGCAGCTTAGGTCCGGGTGACTGGTACGAGCAGTACTTC

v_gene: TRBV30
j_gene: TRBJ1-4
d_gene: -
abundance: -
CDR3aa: CAWSGTYGLGNEKLFF
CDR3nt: TGTGCCTGGAGCGGGACGTACGGGTTGGGTAATGAAAAACTGTTTTTT

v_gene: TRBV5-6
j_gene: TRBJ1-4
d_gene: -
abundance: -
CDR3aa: CASSLFVGGSRSGEKLFF
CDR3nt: TGTGCCAGCAGCTTGTTTGTAGGAGGGTCCCGTAGCGGTGAAAAACTGTTTTTT

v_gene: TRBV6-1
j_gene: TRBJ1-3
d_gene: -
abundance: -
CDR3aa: CASSSGFTSGNTIYF
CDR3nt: TGTGCCAGCAGCTCAGGGTTTACCTCTGGAAACACCATATATTTT

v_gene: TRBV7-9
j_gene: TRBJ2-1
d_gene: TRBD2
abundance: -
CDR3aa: CASRHSALAGVRYNEQFF
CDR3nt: TGTGCCAGCAGGCATAGCGCGCTAGCGGGAGTTCGTTACAATGAGCAGTTCTTC

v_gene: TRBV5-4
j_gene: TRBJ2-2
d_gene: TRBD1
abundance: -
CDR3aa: CASSPWTGANTGELFF
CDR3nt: TGTGCCAGCAGCCCTTGGACAGGGGCTAACACCGGGGAGCTGTTTTTT